This paragraph reports one T cell receptor beta chain. The data were taken from a study of blood T cell repertoires in COVID-19. Clones were sequenced by immunoSEQ multiplex PCR, and TCRdb holds only the in-frame ones, with some missing. Of approximately 140,000 clones in the sample, roughly 83% were seen once. The CDR3 is 18 residues long. This TCR derives from a man in his forties with acute COVID-19. Sequencing was carried out using PBMCs or T cells enriched from blood (not recorded which). V usage is TRBV21-1 and J usage is TRBJ2-3; the D call of TRBD2 is as the table states it, not checked on the DNA. TRBV21-1 is reported as a pseudogene. The CDR3 bases are TGTGCCAGCAGCAAAGGAGGGGGTGGGACTAGCATCCAAGATACGCAGTATTTT. Its protein product is CASSKGGGGTSIQDTQYF.